The 17 T cell receptor beta chains given below trace back to one sample, sequenced in a study of CD8+CD57+ T cells in acquired aplastic anemia. The study profiled TCR beta VDJ and CDR3 using genomic DNA as template. Each CDR3 protein gets one entry after TCRdb re-called the reads with MiXCR. The data hold roughly 180,000 distinct CDR3 sequences, with 48% observed a single time. Sequenced patients had shown CD8+CD57+ cell expansion by flow cytometry. Sample: sorted CD4+, CD8+, or CD8+CD57+ T cells (not recorded which) from PBMCs. All receptors come from a human donor with aplastic anemia.

This clonotype was counted a few times. The rearrangement uses TRBV5-1 and TRBJ2-5, with 11 bases aligning to TRBD2. V shed 1 base and J 3 bases; nucleotides not matched to a gene: 5. Germline loops: CDR1 SGHRS, CDR2 YFSETQ. This CDR3 region has 16 residues. This CDR3 is CASSLLLAGGEETQYF. The CDR3 bases are TGCGCCAGCAGCTTGTTGCTAGCGGGGGGTGAAGAGACCCAGTACTTC.

The J gene is TRBJ1-2, the V gene TRBV29-1; D possibly corresponds to TRBD1 (6 bases). CDR1 is SQVTM and CDR2 is ANQGSEA in the germline V gene. CDR3 size: 13 residues. Trimming removed 3 bases at V and 6 bases at J, with 14 bases between. This CDR3 reads CSVDGQTFDGYTF. CDR3 sequence (DNA): TGCAGCGTTGACGGACAGACCTTCGATGGCTACACCTTC.

For this clonotype: A much larger clone lies a single base off, so this may be a read error. V usage is TRBV7-2 and J usage is TRBJ1-2; the D is unclear. In germline, CDR1 is SGHTA, CDR2 FQGNSA. Trimming cost V 1 base and J 8 bases, with 11 bases left between them. This CDR3 region has 13 residues. CDR3 sequence reads: CASSLGQVSGYTF. The CDR3 DNA follows: TGTGCCAGCAGCTTAGGGCAGGTCAGCGGCTACACCTTC.

In this sample, this clonotype turned up a few times. The chain joins TRBV29-1 to TRBJ2-1, with 11 nucleotides matching TRBD2. After removal of 6 bases from V and 4 bases from J, the junction contained 2 bases not matched to a gene. The CDR3 sequence is 13 residues long. In germline, CDR1 is SQVTM, CDR2 ANQGSEA. The CDR3 loop reads CSVGTSGYNEQFF. The CDR3 DNA reads as TGCAGCGTGGGGACTAGCGGTTACAATGAGCAGTTCTTC.

In regard to this clonotype: A single base separates this from a much larger clone, so it may be a read error. This chain links TRBV5-4 with TRBJ1-1, with 8 nucleotides matching TRBD1. The germline V gene has CDR1 SGHNT and CDR2 YYREEE (reference sequence). CDR3 length: 15 amino acids. For the CDR3, the DNA is TGTGCCAGCGGCTTGGGAGGGACAGGGAACACTGAAGCTTTCTTT. Translated, it gives CASGLGGTGNTEAFF. The full variable domain, rest sourced from reference TRBV5-4 and TRBJ1-1, is ETGVTQSPTHLIKTRGQQVTLRCSSQSGHNTVSWYQQALGQGPQFIFQYYREEENGRGNFPPRFSGLQFPNYSSELNVNALELDDSALYLCASGLGGTGNTEAFFGQGTRLTVV.

This clonotype has a count of ten or more. V gene TRBV7-3 combines with J gene TRBJ2-3; D perhaps matches TRBD1 (5 bases). Germline V gene lookup returns CDR1 SGHTA and CDR2 FQGTGA. Trimming removed 5 bases from V and 6 bases from J, with 12 bases in between. The CDR3 is 13 amino acids. The CDR3 here is CASSTIQGDTQYF. CDR3 in DNA: TGTGCCAGCAGCACAATTCAGGGTGATACGCAGTATTTT.

A word on this clonotype: The conserved closing phenylalanine or tryptophan is absent in this CDR3, likely reflecting a read error. Because the CDR3's place on the DNA is in doubt, the DNA is left out and the CDR3 is given as listed by TCRdb. J is TRBJ2-5 and V is TRBV5-1; the D call of TRBD1 is as the table states it, not checked on the DNA. Both ends counted, the CDR3 spans 9 residues. Germline V gene lookup returns CDR1 SGHRS and CDR2 YFSETQ. The chain's CDR3 is CASSLVAGG.

This clonotype occurred once. The genes are TRBV29-1 and TRBJ2-1, with a tentative D call TRBD1 (6 bases). Trimming left V 6 bases short and J 4 bases short, with 16 bases between. CDR1 is SQVTM and CDR2 is ANQGSEA in the germline V gene. This CDR3 has 14 amino acids. The CDR3, as DNA: TGCAGCGTCGAAAAAGCAGGGGATTACAATGAGCAGTTCTTC. It specifies CSVEKAGDYNEQFF.

This clonotype was seen a handful of times. The genes are TRBV28 and TRBJ1-4; 7 nucleotides agree with TRBD1. The V and J ends lost 10 bases and 8 bases, in that order; junction bases with no gene match: 10. Looked up from germline, CDR1 is MDHEN and CDR2 is SYDVKM. The CDR3 runs 13 residues. This CDR3 is CATLTGLGEKLFF. The CDR3 DNA follows: TGTGCCACCCTGACAGGGCTGGGCGAAAAACTGTTTTTT.

On this clonotype: One end of the junction fails to match germline, which may point to a read error. This chain links TRBV6-1 with TRBJ1-1, with TRBD1 as a possible D gene (6 bases). Germline CDR1 MNHNS, CDR2 SASEGT. The CDR3 consists of 13 residues. The DNA for the CDR3 is TGTGCCAGCAGTGAAAGGGGGGTAACTGAATCTTTCTTT. Translation: CASSERGVTESFF.

This chain joins TRBV10-3 and TRBJ1-4; 9 bases are shared with TRBD1. V was pared by 8 bases and J by 5 bases, with 9 bases of the junction left unmatched. Germline CDR1 reads ENHRY; CDR2 reads SYGVKD. The CDR3 has 15 amino acids. CDR3 nucleotides: TGTGCCATCGCGAAGTCCGGGACAGGGAATGAAAAACTGTTTTTT. It is translated as CAIAKSGTGNEKLFF.

This clonotype was observed a handful of times. The chain joins TRBV20-1 to TRBJ1-2; unclear D gene. With 5 bases removed from V and 2 bases from J, the gap between germline ends came to 15 bases. CDR1 and CDR2 (germline): DFQATT, SNEGSKA (reference sequence). The CDR3 is made up of 14 amino acids. CDR3 region: CSAFLRSINYGYTF. CDR3 DNA: TGCAGTGCTTTCCTTAGGTCTATAAACTATGGCTACACCTTC.

This clonotype was recorded at least ten times. The CDR3 spells CASSLIVSYNSPLHF. The DNA of the CDR3 is TGTGCCAGCAGTTTAATCGTCTCCTATAATTCACCCCTCCACTTT. This rearrangement joins TRBV11-2 to TRBJ1-6, with D uncertain. The CDR3 is 15 residues long. Germline CDR1 reads SGHAT; CDR2 reads FQNNGV. The V end was cut by 6 bases, the J end by 0 bases, with 9 bases between.

This clonotype showed up many times. The rearrangement joins TRBV20-1 to TRBJ2-3; no reliable D call. This CDR3 is 14 amino acids long. The germline V gene has CDR1 DFQATT and CDR2 SNEGSKA (reference sequence). V lost 0 bases and J lost 6, with 13 bases in between. The CDR3 loop is CSARDLVSRDTQYF. In DNA form, the CDR3 reads TGCAGTGCTAGAGATTTGGTTTCTAGGGATACGCAGTATTTT.

The table lists this clonotype with a few counts. This could be a read error, since a much larger clone is one nucleotide away. The CDR3 DNA reads TGCAGTGTTAGAGAGTCGGCACCGGCCCGAGAGACCCAGTACTTC. It translates to CSVRESAPARETQYF. The chain joins TRBV20-1 to TRBJ2-5, with unresolved D. Germline values: CDR1 DFQATT, CDR2 SNEGSKA (reference sequence). The CDR3 loop spans 15 amino acids.

This clonotype was detected a few times. The rearrangement joins TRBV11-2 to TRBJ1-6; D is undetermined. With 5 bases removed from V and 9 bases from J, the gap between germline ends came to 8 bases. The CDR3 covers 12 residues. Per germline, CDR1 SGHAT and CDR2 FQNNGV. The CDR3 region is CASSGNGSPLHF. The CDR3 DNA reads as TGTGCCAGCAGCGGAAACGGTTCACCCCTCCACTTT. The whole variable domain, filled in from reference TRBV11-2 and TRBJ1-6, reads EAGVAQSPRYKIIEKRQSVAFWCNPISGHATLYWYQQILGQGPKLLIQFQNNGVVDDSQLPKDRFSAERLKGVDSTLKIQPAKLEDSAVYLCASSGNGSPLHFGNGTRLTVT.

Only one count was recorded for this clonotype. V is TRBV7-3 and J is TRBJ2-1, with unresolved D. V lost 5 bases and J 6 bases, leaving 11 bases between the germline ends. The CDR3 is 13 amino acids. Germline loops: CDR1 SGHTA, CDR2 FQGTGA. CDR3 DNA sequence: TGTGCCAGCAGCCCACAAGCCGTCAATGAGCAGTTCTTC. Protein: CASSPQAVNEQFF.